The source of this T cell receptor (beta chain) is a study of blood T cells in healthy people across ages. V was clipped by 2 bases and J by 8 bases, with 15 bases between them. This CDR3 has 14 amino acids. Germline CDR1 is LGHNA and CDR2 is YSLEER. A second roughly 7 to 11 cycle PCR used barcoded and J-beta primers. TCRdb re-called the 5' RACE reads with MiXCR, one entry per CDR3 protein. The sample includes about 1.1 million distinct CDR3 sequences, around two fifths seen only once; the top ten take around 14%. Points on this clonotype: Its antigen remains unidentified.

Study findings and constraints: Naive CD4+ cell counts and diversity both ran higher in long-lived than in aged donors.

Sequenced input: blood. The receptor's source is a man aged 18 to 30 in good health. The V gene is TRBV4-3, the J gene TRBJ1-2; D gene unclear. As DNA, the CDR3 is TGCGCCAGCAGCCAAAGGTCCGGATCGGGGGGCTACACCTTC. Encoded protein: CASSQRSGSGGYTF.